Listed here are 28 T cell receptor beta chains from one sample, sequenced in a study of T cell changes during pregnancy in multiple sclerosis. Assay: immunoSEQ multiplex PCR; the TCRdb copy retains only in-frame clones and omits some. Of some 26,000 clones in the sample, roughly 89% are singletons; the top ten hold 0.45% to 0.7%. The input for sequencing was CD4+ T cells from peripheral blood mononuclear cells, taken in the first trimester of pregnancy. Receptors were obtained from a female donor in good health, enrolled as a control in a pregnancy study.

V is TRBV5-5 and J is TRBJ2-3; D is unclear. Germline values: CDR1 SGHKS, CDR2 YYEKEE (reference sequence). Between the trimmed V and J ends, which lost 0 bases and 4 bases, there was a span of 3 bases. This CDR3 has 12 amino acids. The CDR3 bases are TGTGCCAGCAGCTTGGGCGCAGATACGCAGTATTTT. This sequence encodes CASSLGADTQYF.

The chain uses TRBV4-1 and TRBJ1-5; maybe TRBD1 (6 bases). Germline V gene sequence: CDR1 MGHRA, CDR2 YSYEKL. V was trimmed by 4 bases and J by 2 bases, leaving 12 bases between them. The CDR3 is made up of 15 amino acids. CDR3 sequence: CASSLGTHGNQPQHF. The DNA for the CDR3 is TGCGCCAGCAGCCTGGGGACACATGGCAATCAGCCCCAGCATTTT.

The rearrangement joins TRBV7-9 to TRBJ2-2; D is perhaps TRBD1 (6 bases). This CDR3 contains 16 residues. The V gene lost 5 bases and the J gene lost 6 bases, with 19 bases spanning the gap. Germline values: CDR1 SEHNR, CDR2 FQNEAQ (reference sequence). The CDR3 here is CASSIPGQIGAGELFF. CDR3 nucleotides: TGTGCCAGCAGCATTCCTGGACAGATAGGGGCCGGGGAGCTGTTTTTT.

The CDR3 DNA follows: TGTGCCATCAGTATGCGTCTAGCGGGAGAACGGAGCACAGATACGCAGTATTTT. This encodes CAISMRLAGERSTDTQYF. The chain uses TRBV10-3 and TRBJ2-3, with 10 bases that match TRBD2. The CDR3 totals 18 residues. V dropped 5 bases and J dropped 0; count of bases not matched to a gene: 11. Germline V gene data show CDR1 as ENHRY and CDR2 as SYGVKD.

The CDR3: CASSMFSGGIDQPQHF. The CDR3 nucleotides are TGTGCCAGTAGTATGTTTTCGGGGGGAATCGATCAGCCCCAGCATTTT. This chain uses TRBV19 with TRBJ1-5; possibly TRBD1 for D (5 bases). Trimming stripped 3 bases from V and 5 bases from J, with 17 bases between. Germline lookup yields CDR1 LNHDA and CDR2 SQIVND (reference sequence). The CDR3 has 16 residues. The full variable domain, completed using reference TRBV19 and TRBJ1-5, is DGGITQSPKYLFRKEGQNVTLSCEQNLNHDAMYWYRQDPGQGLRLIYYSQIVNDFQKGDIAEGYSVSREKKESFPLTVTSAQKNPTAFYLCASSMFSGGIDQPQHFGDGTRLSIL.

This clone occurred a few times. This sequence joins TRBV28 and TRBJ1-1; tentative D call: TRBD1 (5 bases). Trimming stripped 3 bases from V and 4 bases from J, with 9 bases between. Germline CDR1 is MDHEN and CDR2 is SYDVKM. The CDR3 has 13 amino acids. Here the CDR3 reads CASSLTAATEAFF. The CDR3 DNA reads TGTGCCAGCAGTTTGACAGCCGCCACTGAAGCTTTCTTT.

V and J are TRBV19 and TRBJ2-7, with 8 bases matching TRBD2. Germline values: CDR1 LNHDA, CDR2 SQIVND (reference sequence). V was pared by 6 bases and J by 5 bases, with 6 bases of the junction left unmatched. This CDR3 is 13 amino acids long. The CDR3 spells CASREAGVNEQYF. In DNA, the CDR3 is TGTGCCAGTAGAGAAGCGGGAGTAAACGAGCAGTACTTC. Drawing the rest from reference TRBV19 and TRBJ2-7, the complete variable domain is DGGITQSPKYLFRKEGQNVTLSCEQNLNHDAMYWYRQDPGQGLRLIYYSQIVNDFQKGDIAEGYSVSREKKESFPLTVTSAQKNPTAFYLCASREAGVNEQYFGPGTRLTVT.

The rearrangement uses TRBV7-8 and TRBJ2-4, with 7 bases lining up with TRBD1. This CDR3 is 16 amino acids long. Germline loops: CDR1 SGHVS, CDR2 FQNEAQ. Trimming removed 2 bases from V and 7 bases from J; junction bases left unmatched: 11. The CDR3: CASSLKGASGANIQYF. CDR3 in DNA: TGTGCCAGCAGCTTAAAGGGGGCTAGTGGAGCGAACATTCAGTACTTC. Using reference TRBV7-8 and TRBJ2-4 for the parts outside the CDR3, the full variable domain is GAGVSQSPRYKVAKRGQDVALRCDPISGHVSLFWYQQALGQGPEFLTYFQNEAQLDKSGLPSDRFFAERPEGSVSTLKIQRTQQEDSAVYLCASSLKGASGANIQYFGAGTRLSVL.

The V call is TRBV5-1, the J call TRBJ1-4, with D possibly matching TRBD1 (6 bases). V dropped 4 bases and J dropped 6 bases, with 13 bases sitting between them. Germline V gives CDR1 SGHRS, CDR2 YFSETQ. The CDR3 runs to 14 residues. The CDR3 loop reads CASSITGSDEKLFF. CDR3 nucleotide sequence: TGCGCCAGCAGCATTACAGGGTCGGATGAAAAACTGTTTTTT.

CDR3: CASRDWDSIPEAFF. CDR3 in DNA: TGTGCCAGCAGGGACTGGGACAGCATCCCTGAAGCTTTCTTT. V gene TRBV2 combines with J gene TRBJ1-1; TRBD1 agrees at 7 bases. Germline trimming cut 6 bases from V and 6 bases from J; bases unmatched to any gene: 10. This CDR3 is built from 14 residues. Per germline, CDR1 SNHLY and CDR2 FYNNEI.

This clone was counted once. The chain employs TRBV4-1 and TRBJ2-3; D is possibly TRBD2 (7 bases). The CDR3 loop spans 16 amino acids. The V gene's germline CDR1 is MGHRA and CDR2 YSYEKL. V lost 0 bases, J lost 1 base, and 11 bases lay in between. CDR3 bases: TGCGCCAGCAGCCAAGAGGGGGGGCAGCGCACAGATACGCAGTATTTT. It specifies CASSQEGGQRTDTQYF.

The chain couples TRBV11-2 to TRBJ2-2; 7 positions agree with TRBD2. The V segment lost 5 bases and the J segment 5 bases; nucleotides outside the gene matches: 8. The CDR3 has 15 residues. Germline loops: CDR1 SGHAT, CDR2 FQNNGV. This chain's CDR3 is CASSLMTSWTGELFF. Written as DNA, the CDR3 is TGTGCCAGCAGCCTGATGACTAGCTGGACCGGGGAGCTGTTTTTT.

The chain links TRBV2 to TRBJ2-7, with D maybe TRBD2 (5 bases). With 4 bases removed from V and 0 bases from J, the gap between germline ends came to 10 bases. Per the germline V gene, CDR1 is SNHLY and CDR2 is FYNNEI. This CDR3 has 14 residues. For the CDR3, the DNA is TGTGCCAGCAGTGCAGGACTCTTCTCCTACGAGCAGTACTTC. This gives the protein CASSAGLFSYEQYF. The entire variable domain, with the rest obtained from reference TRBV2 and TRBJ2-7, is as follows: EPEVTQTPSHQVTQMGQEVILRCVPISNHLYFYWYRQILGQKVEFLVSFYNNEISEKSEIFDDQFSVERPDGSNFTLKIRSTKLEDSAMYFCASSAGLFSYEQYFGPGTRLTVT.

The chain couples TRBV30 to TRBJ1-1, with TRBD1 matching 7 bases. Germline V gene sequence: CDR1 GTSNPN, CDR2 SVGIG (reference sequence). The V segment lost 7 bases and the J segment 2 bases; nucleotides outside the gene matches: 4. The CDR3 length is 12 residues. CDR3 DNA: TGTGCCTACGGACAGGTCAACACTGAAGCTTTCTTT. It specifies CAYGQVNTEAFF.

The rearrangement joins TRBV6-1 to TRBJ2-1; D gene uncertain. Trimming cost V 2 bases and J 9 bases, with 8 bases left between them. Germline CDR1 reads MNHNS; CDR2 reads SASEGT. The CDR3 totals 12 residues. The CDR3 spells CASSEQDIEQFF. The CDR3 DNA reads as TGTGCCAGCAGTGAACAGGATATTGAGCAGTTCTTC.

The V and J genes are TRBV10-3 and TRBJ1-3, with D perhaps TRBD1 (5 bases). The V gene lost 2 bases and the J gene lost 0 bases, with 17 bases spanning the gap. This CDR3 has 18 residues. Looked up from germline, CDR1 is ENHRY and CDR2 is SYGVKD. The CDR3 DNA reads TGTGCCATCAGTGAGCGGGCGACAGTACTAAGCTCTGGAAACACCATATATTTT. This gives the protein CAISERATVLSSGNTIYF.

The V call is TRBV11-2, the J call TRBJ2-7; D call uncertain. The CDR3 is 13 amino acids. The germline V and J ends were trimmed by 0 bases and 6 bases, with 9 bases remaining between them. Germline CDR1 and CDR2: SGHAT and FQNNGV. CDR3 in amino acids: CASSLDTAAEQYF. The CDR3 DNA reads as TGTGCCAGCAGCTTAGATACGGCGGCCGAGCAGTACTTC.

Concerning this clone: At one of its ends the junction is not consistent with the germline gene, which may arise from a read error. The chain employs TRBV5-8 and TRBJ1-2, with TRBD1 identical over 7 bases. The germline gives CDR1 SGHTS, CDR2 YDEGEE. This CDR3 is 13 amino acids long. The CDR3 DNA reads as TGTGCCAGCAGTTTGGGACAGTTCTATGGCTACACCTTC. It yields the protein CASSLGQFYGYTF.

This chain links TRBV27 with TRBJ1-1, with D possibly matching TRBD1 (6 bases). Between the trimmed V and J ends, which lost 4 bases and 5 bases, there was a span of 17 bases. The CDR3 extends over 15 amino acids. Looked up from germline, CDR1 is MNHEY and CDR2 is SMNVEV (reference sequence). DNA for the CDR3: TGTGCCAGCAGTTCCACAGGGAGTTGGATTACTGAAGCTTTCTTT. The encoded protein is CASSSTGSWITEAFF.

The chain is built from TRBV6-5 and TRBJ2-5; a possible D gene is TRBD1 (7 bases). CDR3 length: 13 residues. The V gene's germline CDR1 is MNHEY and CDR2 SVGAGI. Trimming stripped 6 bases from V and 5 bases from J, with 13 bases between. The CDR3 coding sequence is TGTGCCAGCAGGCCGACAGGGAGGGAGACCCAGTACTTC. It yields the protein CASRPTGRETQYF.

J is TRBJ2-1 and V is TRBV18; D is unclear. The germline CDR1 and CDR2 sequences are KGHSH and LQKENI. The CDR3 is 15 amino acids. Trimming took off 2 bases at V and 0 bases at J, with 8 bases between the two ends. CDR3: CASSPVTVSYNEQFF. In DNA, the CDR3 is TGTGCCAGCTCACCAGTAACGGTCTCCTACAATGAGCAGTTCTTC.

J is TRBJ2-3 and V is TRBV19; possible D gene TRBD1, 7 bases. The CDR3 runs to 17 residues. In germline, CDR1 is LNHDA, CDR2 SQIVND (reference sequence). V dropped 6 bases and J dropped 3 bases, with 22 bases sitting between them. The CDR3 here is CASSLPTGEVGTDTQYF. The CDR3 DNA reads TGTGCCAGTAGCCTACCCACAGGGGAGGTGGGTACAGATACGCAGTATTTT.

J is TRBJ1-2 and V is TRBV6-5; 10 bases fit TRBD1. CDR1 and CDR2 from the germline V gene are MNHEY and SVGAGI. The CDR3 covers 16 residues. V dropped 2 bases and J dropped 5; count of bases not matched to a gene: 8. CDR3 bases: TGTGCCAGCAGTTACACCAGGACAGGGGGAGGTTATGGCTACACCTTC. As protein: CASSYTRTGGGYGYTF.

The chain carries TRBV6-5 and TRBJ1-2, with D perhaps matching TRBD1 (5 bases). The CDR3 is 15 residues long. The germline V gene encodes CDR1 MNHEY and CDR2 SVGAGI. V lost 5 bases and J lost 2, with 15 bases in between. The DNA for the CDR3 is TGTGCCAGCAGTGACTGGGGGGGTCTCAACTATGGCTACACCTTC. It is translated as CASSDWGGLNYGYTF.

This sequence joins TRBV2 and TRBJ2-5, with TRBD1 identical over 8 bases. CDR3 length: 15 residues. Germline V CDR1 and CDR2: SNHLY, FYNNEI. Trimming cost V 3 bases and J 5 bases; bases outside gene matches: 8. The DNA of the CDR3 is TGTGCCAGCAGTGATGCAGGGGGCAGAGGGGAGACCCAGTACTTC. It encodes CASSDAGGRGETQYF.

The CDR3, as DNA: TGTGCCATCACGGCTAGCGGGGGCACAGATACGCAGTATTTT. This codes for CAITASGGTDTQYF. This chain connects TRBV10-3 to TRBJ2-3, with 9 bases fitting TRBD2. V gave up 7 bases and J gave up 1 base; unmatched junction bases: 3. Per germline, CDR1 ENHRY and CDR2 SYGVKD. The CDR3 consists of 14 residues.

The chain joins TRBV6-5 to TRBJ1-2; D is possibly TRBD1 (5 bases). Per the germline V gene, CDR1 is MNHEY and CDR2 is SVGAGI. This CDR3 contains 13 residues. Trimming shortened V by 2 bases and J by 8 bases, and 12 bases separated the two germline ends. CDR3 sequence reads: CASSYDSFTGYTF. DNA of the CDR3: TGTGCCAGCAGTTACGACAGCTTCACGGGCTACACCTTC.

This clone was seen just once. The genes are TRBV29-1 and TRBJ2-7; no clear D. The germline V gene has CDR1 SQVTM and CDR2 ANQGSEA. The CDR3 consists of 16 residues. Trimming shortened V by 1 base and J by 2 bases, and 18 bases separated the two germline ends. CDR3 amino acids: CSVEVQVKKTAYEQYF. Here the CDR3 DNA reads TGCAGCGTTGAAGTTCAGGTTAAAAAGACGGCCTACGAGCAGTACTTC.